The 6 T cell receptor beta chains reported below all come from one sample, sequenced in a study of blood T cell repertoires in COVID-19. The method was immunoSEQ multiplex PCR; TCRdb's version includes in-frame clones alone and lacks a portion of them. This table has over 400,000 clones, roughly 89% appearing once. Sequenced sample: peripheral blood. The receptors shown here come from a woman aged 45-59 years with COVID-19, enrolled during active disease.

The gene calls are TRBV5-1 and TRBJ2-7; D call uncertain. Germline V gives CDR1 SGHRS, CDR2 YFSETQ. V was cut by 2 bases and J by 0 bases, with 12 bases left in between. There are 15 residues in the CDR3. The CDR3 nucleotides read TGCGCCAGCAGCTTATCCTATTTTCGCTCCTACGAGCAGTACTTC. The encoded protein is CASSLSYFRSYEQYF.

CDR3 protein: CASSIGPPGWTNYGYTF. The DNA of the CDR3 is TGTGCCAGTAGTATAGGTCCCCCAGGGTGGACTAACTATGGCTACACCTTC. The V and J genes are TRBV19 and TRBJ1-2, with D perhaps TRBD1 (5 bases). The CDR3 has 17 amino acids. The germline CDR1 and CDR2 sequences are LNHDA and SQIVND (reference sequence). V lost 1 base to trimming and J lost 0 bases, with 15 bases between them.

The gene calls are TRBV11-2 and TRBJ2-3; 9 nucleotides line up with TRBD2. Trimming cost V 3 bases and J 4 bases; bases outside gene matches: 8. The germline CDR1 and CDR2 sequences are SGHAT and FQNNGV. The CDR3 length is 16 residues. The CDR3 protein is CASSLVSGGEPDTQYF. CDR3 bases: TGTGCCAGCAGCTTGGTTAGCGGGGGTGAGCCAGATACGCAGTATTTT.

This chain uses TRBV5-4 with TRBJ1-6; D ambiguous. This CDR3 is built from 13 residues. With 8 bases removed from V and 0 bases from J, the gap between germline ends came to 6 bases. Germline values: CDR1 SGHNT, CDR2 YYREEE (reference sequence). The CDR3 region has the DNA TGTGCCAGTCGGGTCTCCTATAATTCACCCCTCCACTTT. This translates into CASRVSYNSPLHF.

The chain has TRBV21-1 and TRBJ1-1; the DNA was not used to check the table's D call, TRBD1. TRBV21-1 is annotated as a pseudogene. This CDR3 has 21 amino acids. The CDR3 here is CASSTHFRTQGALWGNTEAFF. The CDR3 nucleotides read TGTGCCAGCAGCACGCACTTTAGAACACAGGGGGCGCTTTGGGGGAACACTGAAGCTTTCTTT.

This clone occurred a few times. The chain uses TRBV7-9 and TRBJ2-7; 9 nucleotides match TRBD2. This CDR3 region has 16 residues. Losses at the gene ends were 5 bases for V and 4 bases for J; bases not matched to a gene: 12. CDR1 is SEHNR, CDR2 FQNEAQ, per germline (reference sequence). Here the CDR3 DNA reads TGTGCCAGCAGCGACCCACCAGCGGGGGGCCCTTACGAGCAGTACTTC. It encodes CASSDPPAGGPYEQYF.